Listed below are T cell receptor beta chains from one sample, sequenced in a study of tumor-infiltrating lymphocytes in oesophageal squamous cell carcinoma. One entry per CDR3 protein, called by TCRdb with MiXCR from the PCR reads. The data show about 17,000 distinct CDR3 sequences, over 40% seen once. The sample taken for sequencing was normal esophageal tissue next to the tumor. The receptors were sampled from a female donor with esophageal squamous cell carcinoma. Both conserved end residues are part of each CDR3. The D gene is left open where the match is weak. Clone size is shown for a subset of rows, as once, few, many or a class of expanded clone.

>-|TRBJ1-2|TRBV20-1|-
TGCAGTGCTAGGTCCACAGGGAATGGCTACACCTTC
CSARSTGNGYTF
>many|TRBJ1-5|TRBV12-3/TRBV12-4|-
TGTGCCAGCAGTTTCGAGGAGAATCAGCCCCAGCATTTT
CASSFEENQPQHF
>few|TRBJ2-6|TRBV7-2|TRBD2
TGTGCCAGCAGCCAGGGACTAGCGGGGGGCGCTGGGGCCAACGTCCTGACTTTC
CASSQGLAGGAGANVLTF
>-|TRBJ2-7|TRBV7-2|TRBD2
TGTGCCAGCAGCGGAAGCGGACTAGCGGGAGCCCACGAGCAGTACTTC
CASSGSGLAGAHEQYF
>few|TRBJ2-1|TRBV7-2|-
TGTGCCAGCAGAAAGGACATGTACAATGAGCAGTTCTTC
CASRKDMYNEQFF
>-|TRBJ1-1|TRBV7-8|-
TGTGCCAGCAGCTTAGGTTCGAGGGGTAGGGACACTGAAGCTTTCTTT
CASSLGSRGRDTEAFF
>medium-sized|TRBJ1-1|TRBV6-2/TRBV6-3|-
TGTGCCAGCAGTTACGGCCTTACTGAAGCTTTCTTT
CASSYGLTEAFF
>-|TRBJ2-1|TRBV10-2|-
TGCGCCAGCAGTGAGGGGTCCACCTACGAGCAGTTCTTC
CASSEGSTYEQFF
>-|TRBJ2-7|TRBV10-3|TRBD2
TGTGCCATCAGAGGGACTAGCGGAGGGGGGTACGAGCAGTACTTC
CAIRGTSGGGYEQYF
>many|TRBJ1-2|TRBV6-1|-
TGTGCCAGCAGTGAAGGACTTAAAGTATACTATGGCTACACCTTC
CASSEGLKVYYGYTF
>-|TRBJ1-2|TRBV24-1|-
TGTGCCACCAGTGATCCAAACGAGGGGTCTCGGGGCTACACCTTC
CATSDPNEGSRGYTF
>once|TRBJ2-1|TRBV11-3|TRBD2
TGTGCCAGCAGCTTAGGTCGTAGCGGGAGAGGCAGCAATGAGCAGTTCTTC
CASSLGRSGRGSNEQFF
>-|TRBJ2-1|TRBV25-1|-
TGTGCCAGCAGTGAAGCAGTAGGGGGGCCGAACTTACTCTCCTACAATGAGCAGTTCTTC
CASSEAVGGPNLLSYNEQFF
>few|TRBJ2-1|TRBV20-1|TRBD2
TGCAGTGCTAGAGCCGGCGGGGGAATCACATACAATGAGCAGTTCTTC
CSARAGGGITYNEQFF
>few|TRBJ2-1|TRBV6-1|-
TGTGCCAGCAGCACAGGGTTCTCCCACAATGAGCAGTTCTTC
CASSTGFSHNEQFF
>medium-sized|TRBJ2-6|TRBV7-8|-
TGTGCCAGCAGCTTAGACAAGGGAAACTCTGGGGCCAACGTCCTGACTTTC
CASSLDKGNSGANVLTF
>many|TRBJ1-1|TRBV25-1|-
TGTGCCAGCAGTTACGGGGGAAACACTGAAGCTTTCTTT
CASSYGGNTEAFF
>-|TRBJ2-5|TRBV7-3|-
TGTGCTAGCAGCCTGCTGGGAGGTTACCAAGAGACCCAGTACTTC
CASSLLGGYQETQYF
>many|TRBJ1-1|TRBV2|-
TGTGCCAGCAGGGCGGACTTCCTTGAAGCTTTCTTT
CASRADFLEAFF
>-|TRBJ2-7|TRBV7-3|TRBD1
TGTGCCAGCAGCTTAATGTCGGGACAGGGACCAGCCTACGAGCAGTACTTC
CASSLMSGQGPAYEQYF
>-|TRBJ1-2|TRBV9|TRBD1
TGTGCCAGCAGCGTGACCGGGACAGGGACTAACTATGGCTACACCTTC
CASSVTGTGTNYGYTF
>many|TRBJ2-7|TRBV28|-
TGTGCCAGCAGTTTATGGAAACAGACGTCCTACGAGCAGTACTTC
CASSLWKQTSYEQYF
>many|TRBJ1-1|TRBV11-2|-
TGTGCCAGCAGCCTAAATGGCGGGCGGGGCACTGAAGCTTTCTTT
CASSLNGGRGTEAFF
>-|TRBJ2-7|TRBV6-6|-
TGTGCCAGCAGTTACAGGGGCGAGCAGTACTTC
CASSYRGEQYF
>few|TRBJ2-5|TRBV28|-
TGTGCCAGCAAGGGGAGCGCGGAGACCCAGTACTTC
CASKGSAETQYF
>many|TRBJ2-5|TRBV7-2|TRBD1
TGTGCCAGCAGCTTAGGAGGACAGGGTTCGGGCGGGGAGCTGTACTTC
CASSLGGQGSGGELYF
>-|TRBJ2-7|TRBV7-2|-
TGTGCCAGCAGCTTCGACAGGCTATCCTACGAGCAGTACTTC
CASSFDRLSYEQYF
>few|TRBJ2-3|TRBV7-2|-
TGTGCCAGCAGCTTAGCGATCGCCGGGGAGCTGTATTTT
CASSLAIAGELYF
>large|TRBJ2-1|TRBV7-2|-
TGTGCCAGCAGTTGGGGGGGGGGCTCGCAGTTCTTC
CASSWGGGSQFF
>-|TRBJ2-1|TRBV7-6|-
TGTGCTAGCAGCTTCCCCGGGAAAAATGAGCAGTTCTTC
CASSFPGKNEQFF
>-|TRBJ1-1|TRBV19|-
TGTGCCAGTAGTACAGGGCCGAACACTGAAGCTTTCTTT
CASSTGPNTEAFF
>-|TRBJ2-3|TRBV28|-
TGTGCCAGCACTAAACGGGAGACAGATACGCAGTATTTT
CASTKRETDTQYF
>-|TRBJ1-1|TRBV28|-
TGTGCCAGCAACCCGATAGACAGCCTTGACACTGAAGCTTTCTTT
CASNPIDSLDTEAFF
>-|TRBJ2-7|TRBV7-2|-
TGTGCCAGCAGCCCCCTGGACGAGCAGTACTTC
CASSPLDEQYF
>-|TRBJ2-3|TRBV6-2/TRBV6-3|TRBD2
TGTGCCACGTCGACTAGCGGAGATACGCAGTATTTT
CATSTSGDTQYF
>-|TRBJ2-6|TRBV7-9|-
TGTGCCAGCAGCCAAGGACGCAATTCTGGGGCCAACGTCCTGACTTTC
CASSQGRNSGANVLTF
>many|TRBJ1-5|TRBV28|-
TGTGCCAGCAGTCCCAGCGGGGTTCGGGATCAGCCCCAGCATTTT
CASSPSGVRDQPQHF
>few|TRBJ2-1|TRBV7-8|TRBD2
TGTGCCAGCAGCTGGCTAGCGGGAGGGCCTCTGAATGAGCAGTTCTTC
CASSWLAGGPLNEQFF
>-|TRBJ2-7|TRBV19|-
TGTGCCAGTGGACGACAGGCGGGGTTTACCGGGGAGCTGTACTTC
CASGRQAGFTGELYF
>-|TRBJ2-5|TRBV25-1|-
TGTGCCAGCAGTGAACCCGGATCCGTGGAGACCCAGTACTTC
CASSEPGSVETQYF
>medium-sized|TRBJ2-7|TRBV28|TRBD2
TGTGCCAGCAGTGCTACTAGCGGCTCCTACGAGCAGTACTTC
CASSATSGSYEQYF
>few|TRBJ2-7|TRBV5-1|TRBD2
TGCGCCAGCTCGTCCGCGGTGGGACTATTAGGTCATGAGCAGTACTTC
CASSSAVGLLGHEQYF
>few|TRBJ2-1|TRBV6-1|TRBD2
TGTGCCAGCAGGGGGGGCGGGACTAGGGGTGGCGGCTCCTACAATGAGCAGTTCTTC
CASRGGGTRGGGSYNEQFF
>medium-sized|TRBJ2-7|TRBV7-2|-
TGTGCCAGCAGCTTAGCGCTAGCGCCCTCCTACAATGAGCAGTACTTC
CASSLALAPSYNEQYF
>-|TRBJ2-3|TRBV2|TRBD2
TGTGCCAGCAGCCCACGGACTAGCGGACCATGGGATACGCAGTATTTT
CASSPRTSGPWDTQYF
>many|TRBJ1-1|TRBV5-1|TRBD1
TGCGCCAGCAGCTTAAATACAGGGGGCACTGAAGCTTTCTTT
CASSLNTGGTEAFF
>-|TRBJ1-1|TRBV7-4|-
TGTGCCAGCACCTTATTAGGCACTGAAGCTTTCTTT
CASTLLGTEAFF
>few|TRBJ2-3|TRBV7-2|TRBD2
TGTGCCAGCAGCTGGACCGGGACTAGCGGGAGAGGTGGGACAGATACGCAGTATTTT
CASSWTGTSGRGGTDTQYF